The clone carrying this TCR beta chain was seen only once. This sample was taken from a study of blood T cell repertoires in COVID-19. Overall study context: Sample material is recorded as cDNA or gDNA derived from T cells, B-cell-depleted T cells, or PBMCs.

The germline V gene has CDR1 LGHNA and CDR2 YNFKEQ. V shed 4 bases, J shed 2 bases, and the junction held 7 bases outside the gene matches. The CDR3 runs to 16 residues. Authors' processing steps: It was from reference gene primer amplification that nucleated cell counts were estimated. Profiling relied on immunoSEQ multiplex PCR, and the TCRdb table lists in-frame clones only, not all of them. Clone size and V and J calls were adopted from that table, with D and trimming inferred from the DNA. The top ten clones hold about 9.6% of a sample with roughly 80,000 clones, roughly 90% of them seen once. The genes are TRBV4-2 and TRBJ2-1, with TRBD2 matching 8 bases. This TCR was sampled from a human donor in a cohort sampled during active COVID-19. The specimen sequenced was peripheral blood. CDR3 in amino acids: CASSPESGGPYNEQFF. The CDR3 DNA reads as TGTGCCAGCAGCCCCGAAAGCGGGGGACCCTACAATGAGCAGTTCTTC.